These T cell receptor beta chains were read from a single sample in a study of blood T cell repertoires in COVID-19. Clones were read by immunoSEQ multiplex PCR, and TCRdb kept only the in-frame ones, dropping some. The table shows a few hundred thousand clones, with about 91% occurring only once. Sequencing was carried out using peripheral blood. The receptors shown here come from a person in their late teens or twenties with COVID-19, enrolled during active disease. Both conserved end residues are part of each CDR3. D genes are given only for firm matches. The size of a clone is reported for some rows only, either as once, few or many, or as a class for expanded clones.

j_call d_call v_call clone_size cdr3_aa cdr3_nt
TRBJ1-5 TRBD1 TRBV4-3 . CASSQGRTGTDQPQHF TGCGCCAGCAGCCAAGGGCGGACAGGGACAGATCAGCCCCAGCATTTT
TRBJ2-1 TRBD2 TRBV29-1 . CSVSGRAYNEQFF TGCAGCGTTAGCGGGAGGGCCTACAATGAGCAGTTCTTC
TRBJ1-6 . TRBV19 . CASSIVGNSPLHF TGTGCCAGTAGTATAGTCGGGAATTCACCCCTCCACTTT
TRBJ2-5 TRBD1 TRBV5-1 . CASSSPGTGASGARETQYF TGCGCCAGCAGCTCTCCCGGGACAGGGGCCAGCGGGGCTAGAGAGACCCAGTACTTC
TRBJ2-5 TRBD1 TRBV6-2/TRBV6-3 . CASSYKPGQEGQRQETQYF TGTGCCAGCAGTTACAAACCGGGACAGGAGGGCCAGCGGCAAGAGACCCAGTACTTC
TRBJ2-5 TRBD2 TRBV7-8 . CASSYIGLAETETQYF TGTGCCAGCAGCTATATAGGACTAGCGGAAACAGAGACCCAGTACTTC
TRBJ2-7 . TRBV19 . CASSMAGQRGYEQYF TGTGCCAGTAGTATGGCCGGACAGAGGGGCTACGAGCAGTACTTC
TRBJ2-1 TRBD1 TRBV5-5 . CASSFRDRLISEQFF TGTGCCAGCAGCTTTAGGGACAGGCTTATAAGTGAGCAGTTCTTC
TRBJ2-7 . TRBV5-1 . CASSPDSTSYEQYF TGCGCCAGCAGCCCCGACTCTACGTCCTACGAGCAGTACTTC
TRBJ2-3 TRBD1 TRBV5-1 . CASSLFGTGGGGDTQYF TGCGCCAGCAGCTTGTTTGGGACAGGGGGCGGAGGTGATACGCAGTATTTT
TRBJ2-2 TRBD2 TRBV4-1 once CASSQTSSGRYAGELFF TGCGCCAGCAGCCAAACTTCTAGCGGGAGGTACGCCGGGGAGCTGTTTTTT
TRBJ2-1 . TRBV19 . CASSIPGDYNEQFF TGTGCCAGTAGTATCCCCGGGGATTACAATGAGCAGTTCTTC
TRBJ1-5 . TRBV28 . CASSLGGSSNQPQHF TGTGCCAGCAGTTTAGGGGGCTCGAGCAATCAGCCCCAGCATTTT
TRBJ2-5 TRBD1 TRBV6-4 . CASRTGTGRGQYF TGTGCCAGCAGGACCGGGACAGGTCGAGGCCAGTACTTC
TRBJ2-5 . TRBV7-9 . CASSSGQLETQYF TGTGCCAGCAGCTCAGGACAGCTAGAGACCCAGTACTTC
TRBJ2-5 . TRBV29-1 once CSVGGPLQETQYF TGCAGCGTTGGGGGGCCTCTTCAAGAGACCCAGTACTTC
TRBJ1-1 TRBD1 TRBV9 . CASSPGTGGEEAFF TGTGCCAGCAGTCCCGGGACAGGGGGCGAGGAGGCTTTCTTT
TRBJ2-7 . TRBV18 . CASSPGLVQGTYEQYF TGTGCCAGCTCACCAGGTTTGGTCCAGGGAACCTACGAGCAGTACTTC
TRBJ1-2 TRBD1 TRBV3-1/TRBV3-2 once CASSQETGGYGYTF TGTGCCAGCAGCCAAGAAACAGGGGGCTATGGCTACACCTTC
TRBJ2-7 . TRBV18 . CASSPGSSYEQYF TGTGCCAGCTCACCAGGCAGCTCCTACGAGCAGTACTTC